This T cell receptor (beta chain) derives from a study of graft-versus-host responses after intestinal transplantation. Study as a whole: Once they had received anti-thymocyte globulin induction, all recipients took tacrolimus and steroids for roughly three years.

The CDR3 is 12 residues long. CDR1 and CDR2 (germline): WNHNN, SYGVQD (reference sequence). V lost 8 bases and J lost 2, with 7 bases in between. TCRdb's table, derived via immunoSEQ multiplex PCR, lists solely in-frame clones and lacks some. Of approximately 100,000 clones listed, less than 90% are singletons. Remarks on this clone: What it binds is not known.

Whole-study results and caveats: The study found high graft-versus-host to host-versus-graft clonal ratios in allografts of patients with graft-donor T cell macrochimerism. Peak levels of circulating GvH clones tracked with early post-transplant HvG declines. GvH clones surfaced in recipient marrow, some emerging earlier in ileum or blood.

This sample comprised unstimulated CD4+ T cells sorted from spleen or lymph node cells, obtained before intestinal transplant. This clonotype was obtained from a human donor who received an intestinal transplant. The J gene is TRBJ1-3, the V gene TRBV10-1; D unclear. CDR3 sequence (DNA): TGCGCCAGCCCCCCCCCTGGAAACACCATATATTTT. It codes for CASPPPGNTIYF.